This T cell receptor beta chain was recorded in a study of T cells in Graves' hyperthyroidism and ophthalmopathy. Study information: Initial diagnosis, before any treatment, was when peripheral blood was collected. Study observations and caveats: Ophthalmopathy prediction by the model preceded onset by a median roughly 6.3 months. Expanded thyroid clonotypes (above 0.001) were mostly also found in blood. Classification by a 13 V-J model distinguished ophthalmopathy from stable hyperthyroidism.

The CDR3 totals 15 residues. V lost 1 base and J lost 3, with 11 bases in between. CDR1 is LGHDT and CDR2 is YNNKEL in the germline V gene (reference sequence). From RNA transcripts, TCR beta CDR3 regions were amplified. A set of HTBI primers served as the primers for a first-round RT-PCR of the TCR CDR3. TCRdb reprocessed the multiplex PCR reads with MiXCR, giving one entry per CDR3 protein. The sample consists of around 690,000 distinct CDR3 sequences, less than 25% of them appearing once. This clonotype turned up a few times. Its antigen is as yet unknown. This chain joins TRBV3-1 and TRBJ2-3; D may be TRBD2 (7 bases). This sequence was found in a man younger than 40 with Graves' ophthalmopathy. The sequencing input was blood. The CDR3 spells CASSQARGGTDTQYF. DNA of the CDR3: TGTGCCAGCAGCCAAGCGAGGGGGGGGACAGATACGCAGTATTTT.